Detailed here is one T cell receptor (beta chain). Profiling relied on immunoSEQ multiplex PCR, and the TCRdb table lists in-frame clones only, not all of them. The sample contains 120,000 or so clones, over 75% of which appear only once. This sample was taken from a study of blood T cell repertoires in COVID-19. Germline V gene data show CDR1 as MGHDK and CDR2 as SYGVNS. The junction had 13 bases not matched to a gene; V was cut back by 3 bases and J by 8 bases. There are 18 residues in the CDR3. The sequenced sample consisted of peripheral blood. The sequence came from a man aged 50-60 years with acute or convalescent COVID-19. V usage is TRBV25-1 and J usage is TRBJ1-4; 12 positions match TRBD1. The CDR3 DNA follows: TGTGCCAGCAGTGAGTCCGGGACAGGGGGCGCCGGTAGCGAAAAACTGTTTTTT. Translating gives CASSESGTGGAGSEKLFF.